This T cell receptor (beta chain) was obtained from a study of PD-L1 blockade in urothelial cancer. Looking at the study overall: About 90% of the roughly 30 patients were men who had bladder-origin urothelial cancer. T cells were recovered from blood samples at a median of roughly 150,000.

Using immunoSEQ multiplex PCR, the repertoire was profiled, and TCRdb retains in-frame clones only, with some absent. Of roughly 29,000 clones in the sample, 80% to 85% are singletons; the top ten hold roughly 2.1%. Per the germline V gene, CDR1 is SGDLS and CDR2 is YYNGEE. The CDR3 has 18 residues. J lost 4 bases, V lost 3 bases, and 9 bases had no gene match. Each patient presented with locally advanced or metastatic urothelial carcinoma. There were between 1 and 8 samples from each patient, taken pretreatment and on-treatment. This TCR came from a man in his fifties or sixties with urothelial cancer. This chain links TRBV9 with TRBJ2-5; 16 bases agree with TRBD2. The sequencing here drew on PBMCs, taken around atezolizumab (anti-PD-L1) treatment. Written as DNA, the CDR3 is TGTGCCAGCAGCGATAATCCGGGACTAGCGGGGGGGGCAGAGACCCAGTACTTC. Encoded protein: CASSDNPGLAGGAETQYF. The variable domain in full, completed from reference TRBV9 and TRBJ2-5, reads DSGVTQTPKHLITATGQRVTLRCSPRSGDLSVYWYQQSLDQGLQFLIQYYNGEERAKGNILERFSAQQFPDLHSELNLSSLELGDSALYFCASSDNPGLAGGAETQYFGPGTRLLVL.